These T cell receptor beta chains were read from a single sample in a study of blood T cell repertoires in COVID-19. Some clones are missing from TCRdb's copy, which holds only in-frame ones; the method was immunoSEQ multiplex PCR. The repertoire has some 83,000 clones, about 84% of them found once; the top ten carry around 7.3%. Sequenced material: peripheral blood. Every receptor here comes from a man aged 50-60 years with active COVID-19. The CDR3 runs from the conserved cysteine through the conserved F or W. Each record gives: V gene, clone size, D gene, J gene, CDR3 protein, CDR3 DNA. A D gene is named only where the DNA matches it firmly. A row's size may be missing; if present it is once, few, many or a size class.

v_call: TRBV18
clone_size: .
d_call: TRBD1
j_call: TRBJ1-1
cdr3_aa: CASSRPRGQMNTEAFF
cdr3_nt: TGTGCCAGCTCTCGACCCAGGGGGCAAATGAACACTGAAGCTTTCTTT

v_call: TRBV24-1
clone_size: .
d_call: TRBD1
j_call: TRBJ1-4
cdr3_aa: CATSDGQGGNEKLFF
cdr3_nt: TGTGCCACCAGTGATGGACAGGGTGGAAATGAAAAACTGTTTTTT

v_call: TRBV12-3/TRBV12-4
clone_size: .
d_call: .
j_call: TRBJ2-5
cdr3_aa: CASSFLQETQYF
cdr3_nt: TGTGCCAGCAGTTTCCTCCAAGAGACCCAGTACTTC

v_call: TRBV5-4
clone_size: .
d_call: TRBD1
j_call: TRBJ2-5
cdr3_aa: CASSLGRGQETQYF
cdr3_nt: TGTGCCAGCAGCTTGGGCAGGGGGCAAGAGACCCAGTACTTC

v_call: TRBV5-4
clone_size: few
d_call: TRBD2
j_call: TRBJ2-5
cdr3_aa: CASSRTSGAGETQYF
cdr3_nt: TGTGCCAGCAGCAGGACTAGCGGGGCCGGAGAGACCCAGTACTTC

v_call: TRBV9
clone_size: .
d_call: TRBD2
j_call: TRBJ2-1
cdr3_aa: CASSVAGGLGEQFF
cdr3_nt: TGTGCCAGCAGCGTAGCGGGAGGGCTTGGTGAGCAGTTCTTC

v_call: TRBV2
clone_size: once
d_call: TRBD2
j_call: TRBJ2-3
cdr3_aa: CASTSGLASSTDTQYF
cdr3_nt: TGTGCCAGCACCTCTGGACTAGCGTCGAGCACAGATACGCAGTATTTT

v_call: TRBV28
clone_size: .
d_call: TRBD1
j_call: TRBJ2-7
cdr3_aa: CASSSTGGASYEQYF
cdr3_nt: TGTGCCAGCAGTTCGACAGGGGGGGCTTCGTACGAGCAGTACTTC

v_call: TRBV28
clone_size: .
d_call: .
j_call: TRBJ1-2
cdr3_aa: CASSYTNTKSYGYTF
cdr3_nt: TGTGCCAGCAGCTATACGAACACTAAATCCTATGGCTACACCTTC

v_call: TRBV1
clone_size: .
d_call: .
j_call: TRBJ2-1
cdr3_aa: CTSSPGGGEQFF
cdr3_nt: TGCACCAGCAGCCCCGGGGGGGGCGAGCAGTTCTTC

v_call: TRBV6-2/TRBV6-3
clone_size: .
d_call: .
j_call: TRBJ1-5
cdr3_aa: CASSPRSNQPQHF
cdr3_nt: TGTGCCAGCAGCCCGCGAAGCAATCAGCCCCAGCATTTT

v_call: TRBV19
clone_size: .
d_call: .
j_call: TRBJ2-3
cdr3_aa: CASSIKAGTDTQYF
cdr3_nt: TGTGCCAGTAGTATTAAAGCGGGCACAGATACGCAGTATTTT

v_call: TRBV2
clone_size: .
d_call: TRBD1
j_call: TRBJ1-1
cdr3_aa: CASSGSGTGPSEAFF
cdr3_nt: TGTGCCAGCAGTGGCTCCGGGACAGGGCCGTCTGAAGCTTTCTTT

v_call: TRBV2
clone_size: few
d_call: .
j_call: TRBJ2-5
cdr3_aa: CASRALIKETQYF
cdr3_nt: TGTGCCAGCAGGGCCCTGATTAAAGAGACCCAGTACTTC

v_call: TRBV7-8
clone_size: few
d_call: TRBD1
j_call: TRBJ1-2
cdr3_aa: CASSLARRGQTYGYTF
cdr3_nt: TGTGCCAGCAGCTTAGCGCGTCGGGGACAGACCTATGGCTACACCTTC

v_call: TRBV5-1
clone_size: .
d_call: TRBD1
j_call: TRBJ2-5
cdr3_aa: CASSLTSGQLTETQYF
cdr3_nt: TGCGCCAGCAGCCTAACCTCGGGACAGCTAACGGAGACCCAGTACTTC

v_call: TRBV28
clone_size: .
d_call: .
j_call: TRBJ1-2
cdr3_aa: CASSSGAGYGYTF
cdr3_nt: TGTGCCAGCAGCTCAGGGGCCGGGTATGGCTACACCTTC

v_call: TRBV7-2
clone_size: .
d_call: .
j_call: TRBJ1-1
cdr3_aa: CASSFGGKTTEAFF
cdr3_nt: TGTGCCAGCAGCTTCGGCGGAAAGACCACTGAAGCTTTCTTT

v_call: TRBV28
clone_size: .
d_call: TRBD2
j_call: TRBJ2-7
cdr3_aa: CASSFRRGEYRYEQYF
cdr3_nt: TGTGCCAGCAGTTTCCGGCGGGGGGAGTATCGCTACGAGCAGTACTTC

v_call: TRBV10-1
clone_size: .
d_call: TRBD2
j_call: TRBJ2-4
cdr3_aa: CASISPAWGGDIQYF
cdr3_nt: TGCGCCAGCATCTCTCCCGCCTGGGGGGGAGACATTCAGTACTTC

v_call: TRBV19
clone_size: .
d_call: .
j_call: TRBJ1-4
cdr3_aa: CASSKAEGEKLFF
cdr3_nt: TGTGCCAGTAGTAAGGCAGAGGGTGAAAAACTGTTTTTT

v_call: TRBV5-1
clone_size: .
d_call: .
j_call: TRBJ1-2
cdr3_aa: CASSRGNLVGYGYTF
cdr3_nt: TGCGCCAGCAGCAGGGGGAATTTGGTGGGATATGGCTACACCTTC

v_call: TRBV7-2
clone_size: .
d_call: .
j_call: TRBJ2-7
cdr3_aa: CASSSQGQRREQYF
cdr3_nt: TGTGCCAGCAGCTCGCAGGGACAACGGAGGGAGCAGTACTTC

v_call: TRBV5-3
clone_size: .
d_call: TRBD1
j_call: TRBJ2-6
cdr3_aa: CARSLGTGGPGANVLTF
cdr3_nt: TGTGCCAGAAGCTTGGGGACAGGGGGCCCTGGGGCCAACGTCCTGACTTTC

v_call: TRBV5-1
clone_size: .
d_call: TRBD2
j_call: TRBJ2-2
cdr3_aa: CASSLAGGNTGELFF
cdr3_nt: TGCGCCAGCAGCCTAGCGGGTGGAAACACCGGGGAGCTGTTTTTT

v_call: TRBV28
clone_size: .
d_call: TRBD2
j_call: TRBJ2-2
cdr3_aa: CASRALPGLALTGELFF
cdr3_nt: TGTGCCAGCAGGGCCCTCCCCGGACTAGCGCTCACCGGGGAGCTGTTTTTT

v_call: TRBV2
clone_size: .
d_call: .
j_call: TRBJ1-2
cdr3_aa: CASSEEANRNYGYTF
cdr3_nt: TGTGCCAGCAGTGAAGAGGCGAACAGAAACTATGGCTACACCTTC

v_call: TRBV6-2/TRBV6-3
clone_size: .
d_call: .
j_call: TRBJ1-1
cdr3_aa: CASSYGGRGVPEAFF
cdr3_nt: TGTGCCAGCAGTTACGGGGGTCGGGGGGTCCCTGAAGCTTTCTTT

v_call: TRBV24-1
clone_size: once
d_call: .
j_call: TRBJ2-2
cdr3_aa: CATSDPRQDRGELFF
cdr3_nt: TGTGCCACCAGTGACCCCCGACAGGATCGGGGGGAGCTGTTTTTT

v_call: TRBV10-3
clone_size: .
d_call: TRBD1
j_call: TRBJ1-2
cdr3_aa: CAISEQGGGYTF
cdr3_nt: TGTGCCATCAGTGAACAGGGGGGTGGCTACACCTTC

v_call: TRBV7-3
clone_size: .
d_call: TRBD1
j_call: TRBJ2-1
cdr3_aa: CASSVSGTGFYNEQFF
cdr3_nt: TGTGCCAGCAGCGTCTCCGGGACAGGGTTCTACAATGAGCAGTTCTTC

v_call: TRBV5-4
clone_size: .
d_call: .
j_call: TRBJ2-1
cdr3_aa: CASSWGGRSGRYNEQFF
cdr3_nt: TGTGCCAGCAGCTGGGGGGGGCGCAGCGGAAGGTACAATGAGCAGTTCTTC

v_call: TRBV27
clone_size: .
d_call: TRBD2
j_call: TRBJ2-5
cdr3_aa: CASRIAGGLQETQYF
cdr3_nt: TGTGCCAGCCGAATAGCGGGGGGCCTACAAGAGACCCAGTACTTC

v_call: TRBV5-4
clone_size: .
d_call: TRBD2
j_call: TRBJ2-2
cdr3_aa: CASSLRIAGDTGELFF
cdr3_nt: TGTGCCAGCAGCTTGCGTATCGCGGGAGACACCGGGGAGCTGTTTTTT

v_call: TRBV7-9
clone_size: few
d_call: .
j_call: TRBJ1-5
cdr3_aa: CASSPRGGADQPQHF
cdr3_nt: TGTGCCAGCAGCCCCCGGGGGGGGGCGGATCAGCCCCAGCATTTT

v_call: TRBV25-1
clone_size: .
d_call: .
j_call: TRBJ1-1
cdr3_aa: CASSAKLGAGSTEAFF
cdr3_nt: TGTGCCAGCAGTGCCAAATTGGGGGCCGGAAGCACTGAAGCTTTCTTT

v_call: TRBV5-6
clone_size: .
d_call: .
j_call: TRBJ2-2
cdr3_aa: CASSGSSGELFF
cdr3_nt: TGTGCCAGCAGCGGGAGTTCCGGGGAGCTGTTTTTT

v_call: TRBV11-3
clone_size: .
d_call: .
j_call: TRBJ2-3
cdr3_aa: CASSHGITLGDTQYF
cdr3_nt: TGTGCCAGCAGCCACGGAATCACTCTAGGAGATACGCAGTATTTT

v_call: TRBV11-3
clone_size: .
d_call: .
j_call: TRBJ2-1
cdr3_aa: CASSLDGRHGDEQFF
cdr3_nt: TGTGCCAGCAGCTTAGATGGACGGCACGGGGATGAGCAGTTCTTC

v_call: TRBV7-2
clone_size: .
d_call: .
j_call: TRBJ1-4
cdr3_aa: CASSLTPGSGGKLFF
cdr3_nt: TGTGCCAGCAGCCTAACCCCCGGATCGGGTGGAAAACTGTTTTTT

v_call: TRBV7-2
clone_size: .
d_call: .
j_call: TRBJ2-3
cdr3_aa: CASSPPTSDTQYF
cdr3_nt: TGTGCCAGCAGCCCTCCGACTTCAGATACGCAGTATTTT

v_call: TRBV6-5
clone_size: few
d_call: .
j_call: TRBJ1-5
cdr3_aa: CASSGEGQPQHF
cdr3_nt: TGTGCCAGCTCAGGGGAGGGACAGCCCCAGCATTTT

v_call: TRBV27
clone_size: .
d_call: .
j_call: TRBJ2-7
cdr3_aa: CATRRGGESSYEQYF
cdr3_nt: TGTGCCACCAGGCGGGGTGGGGAGAGCTCCTACGAGCAGTACTTC

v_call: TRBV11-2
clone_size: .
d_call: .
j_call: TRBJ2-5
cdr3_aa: CASGRWREETQYF
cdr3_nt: TGTGCCAGCGGGCGATGGAGGGAAGAGACCCAGTACTTC

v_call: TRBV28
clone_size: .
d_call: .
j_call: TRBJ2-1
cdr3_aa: CASSPQQGVFTEQFF
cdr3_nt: TGTGCCAGCAGTCCCCAACAGGGAGTATTCACTGAGCAGTTCTTC

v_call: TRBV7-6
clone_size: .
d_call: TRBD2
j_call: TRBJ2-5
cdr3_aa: CASSYGTSGRLWETQYF
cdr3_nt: TGTGCCAGCAGCTACGGGACTAGCGGGAGGTTGTGGGAGACCCAGTACTTC